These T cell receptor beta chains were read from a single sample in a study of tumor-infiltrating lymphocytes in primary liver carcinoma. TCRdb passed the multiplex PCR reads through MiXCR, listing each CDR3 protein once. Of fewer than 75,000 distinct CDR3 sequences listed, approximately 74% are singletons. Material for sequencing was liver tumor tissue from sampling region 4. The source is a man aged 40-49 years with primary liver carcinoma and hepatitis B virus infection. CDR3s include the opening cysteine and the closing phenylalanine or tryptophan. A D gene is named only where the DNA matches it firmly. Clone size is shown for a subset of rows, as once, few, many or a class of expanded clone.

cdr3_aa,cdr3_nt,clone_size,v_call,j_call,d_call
CASSELYKGRDETQYF,TGTGCCAGCAGTGAATTATACAAGGGACGAGATGAGACCCAGTACTTC,many,TRBV25-1,TRBJ2-5,.
CSARYTSGRANTGELFF,TGCAGTGCTAGATACACTAGCGGGAGGGCCAACACCGGGGAGCTGTTTTTT,.,TRBV20-1,TRBJ2-2,TRBD2
CASSLGVHTDMLYF,TGCGCCAGCAGCTTGGGGGTGCACACAGATATGCTGTATTTT,.,TRBV5-1,TRBJ2-3,.
CANSEGGGLTDTQYF,TGTGCCAACAGTGAAGGTGGGGGTTTGACAGATACGCAGTATTTT,.,TRBV11-1,TRBJ2-3,.
CASSLGQSNEQFF,TGTGCCAGTAGTCTCGGACAGAGCAATGAGCAGTTCTTC,.,TRBV12-3/TRBV12-4,TRBJ2-1,.
CASSHGQGELF,TGTGCCAGCAGCCATGGACAGGGGGAACTCTTC,.,TRBV7-9,TRBJ2-1,TRBD1
CASSQERTLGGQNTDTQYF,TGCGCCAGCAGCCAAGAACGCACCCTGGGAGGTCAGAACACAGATACGCAGTATTTT,once,TRBV4-1,TRBJ2-3,.
CPSSSELYNEQLF,TGTCCCAGTAGCTCAGAATTATACAATGAGCAGCTCTTC,.,TRBV11-2,TRBJ2-1,.
CASSLYRDRETQYF,TGTGCCAGCAGCTTATACAGGGATAGGGAGACCCAGTACTTC,many,TRBV11-2,TRBJ2-5,.
CASSEGVCRPDYGYTF,TGTGCTAGCAGTGAAGGTGTCTGCAGACCTGACTATGGTTACACCTTC,.,TRBV6-1,TRBJ1-2,.
CASSSSGVPETQCF,TGTGCTAGCAGTTCGTCGGGGGTGCCAGAGACCCAGTGCTTC,.,TRBV12-3/TRBV12-4,TRBJ2-5,.
CNVRQGENEQFF,TGCAACGTTAGGCAGGGGGAAAATGAGCAGTTCTTC,.,TRBV29-1,TRBJ2-1,TRBD1
CASSPGPRVSHGYTF,TGTGCCAGCAGCCCGGGCCCGAGGGTTTCCCATGGCTACACCTTC,many,TRBV12-3/TRBV12-4,TRBJ1-2,.